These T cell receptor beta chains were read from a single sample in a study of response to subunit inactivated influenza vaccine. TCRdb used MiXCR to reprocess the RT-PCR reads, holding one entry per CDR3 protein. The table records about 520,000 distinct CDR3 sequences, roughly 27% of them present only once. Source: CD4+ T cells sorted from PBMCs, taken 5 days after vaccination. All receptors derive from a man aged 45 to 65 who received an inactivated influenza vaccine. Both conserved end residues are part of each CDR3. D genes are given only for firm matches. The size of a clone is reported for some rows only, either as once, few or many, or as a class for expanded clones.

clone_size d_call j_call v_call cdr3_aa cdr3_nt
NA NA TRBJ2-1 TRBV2 CASNWRGYNEQFF TGTGCCAGCAACTGGAGGGGCTACAATGAGCAGTTCTTC
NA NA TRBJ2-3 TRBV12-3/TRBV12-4 CASSPDRTYTQYF TGTGCCAGCAGTCCCGACCGGACCTATACGCAGTATTTT
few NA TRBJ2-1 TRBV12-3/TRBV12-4 CASSQTGQYKEFF TGTGCCAGCAGCCAGACAGGTCAATATAAGGAGTTCTTC
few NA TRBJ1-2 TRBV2 CASSEGAEYYGYTF TGTGCCAGCAGCGAAGGAGCAGAATACTATGGCTACACCTTC
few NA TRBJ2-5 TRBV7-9 CASSLMGQGETQYF TGTGCCAGCAGCTTAATGGGGCAAGGCGAGACCCAGTACTTC
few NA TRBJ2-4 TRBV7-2 CASSRTGAKNIQYF TGTGCCAGCAGCCGGACTGGAGCCAAAAACATTCAGTACTTC
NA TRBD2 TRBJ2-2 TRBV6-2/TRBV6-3 CASRGSSGGENTGELFF TGTGCCAGCCGCGGGTCTAGCGGGGGAGAGAACACCGGGGAGCTGTTTTTT
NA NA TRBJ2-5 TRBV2 CASSPPNRLVETQYF TGTGCCAGCAGTCCCCCAAATCGGCTCGTTGAGACCCAGTACTTC
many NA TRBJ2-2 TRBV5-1 CASSALPQDGTGELFF TGCGCCAGCAGCGCCCTCCCCCAGGACGGCACCGGGGAGCTGTTTTTT
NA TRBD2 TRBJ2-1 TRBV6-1 CANGRDLYNEQFF TGTGCCAACGGGAGGGACCTCTACAATGAGCAGTTCTTC
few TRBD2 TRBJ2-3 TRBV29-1 CSVERGGRADTQYF TGCAGCGTTGAGCGGGGGGGTAGGGCAGATACGCAGTATTTT
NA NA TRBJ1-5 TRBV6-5 CASSYNNNQPQHF TGTGCCAGCAGTTACAACAACAATCAGCCCCAGCATTTT
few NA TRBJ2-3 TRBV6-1 CASSSGYSSTDTQYF TGTGCCAGCAGCTCCGGATATTCGAGCACAGATACGCAGTATTTT
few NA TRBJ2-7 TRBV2 CASSQLNTIEQYF TGTGCCAGCAGCCAGCTGAATACGATAGAGCAGTACTTC
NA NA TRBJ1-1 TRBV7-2 CASSSRLLNTEAFF TGTGCCAGCAGCTCCAGACTGTTGAACACTGAAGCTTTCTTT
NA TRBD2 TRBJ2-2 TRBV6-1 CASRGLAGYTGELFF TGTGCCAGCAGGGGGCTAGCGGGATATACCGGGGAGCTGTTTTTT
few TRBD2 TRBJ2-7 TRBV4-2 CASSQGGRGYEQYF TGTGCCAGCAGCCAGGGGGGGAGAGGGTACGAGCAGTACTTC
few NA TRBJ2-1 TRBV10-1 CASSESEVDPQFF TGCGCCAGCAGTGAGTCTGAGGTGGATCCGCAGTTCTTC
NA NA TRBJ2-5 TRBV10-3 CAIGRGETQYF TGTGCCATCGGGCGAGGAGAGACCCAGTACTTC
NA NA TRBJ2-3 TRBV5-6 CASSLGLSCSSTDTQYF TGTGCCAGCAGCCTCGGGCTCTCCTGCTCTAGCACAGATACGCAGTATTTT
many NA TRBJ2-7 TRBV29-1 CSVGGPYEQYF TGCAGCGTGGGCGGTCCCTACGAGCAGTACTTC
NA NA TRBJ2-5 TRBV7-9 CASSREEETQYF TGTGCCAGCAGCAGGGAAGAAGAGACCCAGTACTTC
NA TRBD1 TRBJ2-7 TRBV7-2 CASSYIRGQYEQYF TGTGCCAGCAGTTATATCAGGGGACAGTACGAGCAGTACTTC
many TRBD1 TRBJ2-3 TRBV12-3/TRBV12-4 CASSATQGMRPDTQYF TGTGCCAGCAGTGCCACACAGGGGATGAGGCCAGATACGCAGTATTTT
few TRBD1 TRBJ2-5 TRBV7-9 CASSHGQGVGNQETQYF TGTGCCAGCAGCCACGGACAGGGTGTGGGGAACCAAGAGACCCAGTACTTC
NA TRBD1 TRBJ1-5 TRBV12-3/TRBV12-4 CASSRRQGDQPQHF TGTGCCAGCAGTAGACGACAGGGGGATCAGCCCCAGCATTTT
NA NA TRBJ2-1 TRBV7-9 CATLGSIHNEQFF TGTGCCACCCTGGGCTCCATCCACAATGAGCAGTTCTTC
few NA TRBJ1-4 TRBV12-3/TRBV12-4 CASRQELGMELFF TGTGCCAGCAGGCAGGAGCTGGGCATGGAACTGTTTTTT
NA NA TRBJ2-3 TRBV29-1 CSVEFDSTDTQYF TGCAGCGTTGAATTTGACTCCACAGATACGCAGTATTTT
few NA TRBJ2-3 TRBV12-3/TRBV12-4 CASRDSFSTDTQYF TGTGCCAGCAGGGATTCTTTTAGCACAGATACGCAGTATTTT
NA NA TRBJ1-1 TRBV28 CAGGGPSREAFF TGTGCCGGTGGGGGGCCTTCCAGAGAAGCTTTCTTT
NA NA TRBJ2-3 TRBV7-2 CASSFVGRTDTQYF TGTGCCAGCAGCTTTGTAGGGAGGACGGATACGCAGTATTTT
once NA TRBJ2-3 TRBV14 CASSRFRDTQYF TGTGCCAGCAGCCGCTTCCGAGATACGCAGTATTTT
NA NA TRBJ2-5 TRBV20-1 CSARDPRGNLRETQYF TGCAGTGCTAGAGACCCCAGGGGAAACTTACGAGAGACCCAGTACTTC
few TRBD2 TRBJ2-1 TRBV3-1 CASSPSRAAGRIYNEQFF TGTGCCAGCAGCCCCTCGAGGGCGGCCGGGAGGATCTACAATGAGCAGTTCTTC
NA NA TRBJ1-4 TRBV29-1 CSVGPPPIF TGCAGCGTTGGCCCTCCCCCGATTTTT
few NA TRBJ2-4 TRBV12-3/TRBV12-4 CASSPLGQGKNIQYF TGTGCCAGCAGCCCTTTGGGGCAGGGCAAAAACATTCAGTACTTC
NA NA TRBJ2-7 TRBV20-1 CSARRLGDEQYF TGCAGTGCTAGAAGACTTGGGGACGAGCAGTACTTC
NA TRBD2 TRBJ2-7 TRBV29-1 CSVASGRYEQYF TGCAGCGTTGCTAGCGGGAGGTACGAGCAGTACTTC
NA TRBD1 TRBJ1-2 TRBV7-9 CASSLENGQGAGYGYTF TGTGCCAGCAGCTTAGAGAACGGGCAGGGGGCTGGCTATGGCTACACCTTC
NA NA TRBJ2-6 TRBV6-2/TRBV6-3 CASRVGGSGANVLTF TGTGCCAGCAGAGTCGGGGGTTCAGGGGCCAACGTCCTGACTTTC
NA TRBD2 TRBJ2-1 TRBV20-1 CSATGLAGSSSYNEQFF TGCAGTGCTACGGGACTAGCGGGATCAAGCTCCTACAATGAGCAGTTCTTC
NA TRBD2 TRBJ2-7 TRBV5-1 CASSLLTSGLPYEQYF TGCGCCAGCAGCTTGTTGACTAGCGGGCTGCCCTACGAGCAGTACTTC
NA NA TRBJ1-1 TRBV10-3 CAISFDRNTEAFF TGTGCCATCAGCTTCGACAGGAACACTGAAGCTTTCTTT
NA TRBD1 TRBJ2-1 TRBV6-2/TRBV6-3 CASSYPLQGAITFPSYNEQFF TGTGCCAGCAGTTACCCATTACAGGGGGCGATCACGTTCCCGTCCTACAATGAGCAGTTCTTC
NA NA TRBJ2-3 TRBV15 CATSSSKREFTDTQYF TGTGCCACCAGCAGTAGTAAACGGGAGTTTACTGATACGCAGTATTTT
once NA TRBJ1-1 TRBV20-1 CRAVQTNTEAFF TGCAGGGCAGTGCAGACGAACACTGAAGCTTTCTTT
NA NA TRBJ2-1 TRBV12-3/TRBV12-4 CASTPWSNEQFF TGTGCCAGCACCCCATGGAGCAATGAGCAGTTCTTC
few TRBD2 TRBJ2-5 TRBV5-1 CASSLSGTSGVGTQYF TGCGCCAGCAGCCTAAGCGGGACTAGCGGGGTAGGGACCCAGTACTTC
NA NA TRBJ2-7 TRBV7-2 CASSRSRVAVSSYEQYF TGTGCCAGCAGCCGATCCAGAGTAGCGGTGAGCTCCTACGAGCAGTACTTC
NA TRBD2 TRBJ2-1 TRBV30 CAWTSGPYNEQFF TGTGCCTGGACTAGCGGGCCTTACAATGAGCAGTTCTTC
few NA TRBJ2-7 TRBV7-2 CASSPSGLPSYEQYF TGTGCCAGCAGCCCCTCCGGACTACCCTCCTACGAGCAGTACTTC
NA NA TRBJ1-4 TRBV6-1 CATRGGWANEKLFF TGTGCCACAAGGGGGGGTTGGGCTAATGAAAAACTGTTTTTT